This entry concerns a single T cell receptor (beta chain). Its antigen is undetermined. At the DNA level, this CDR3 is encoded by other sequences in the same sample as well. The data are from a study of shared clonotypes between healthy human individuals. Notes on the study in general: Memory subsets generally showed lower estimated richness than naive subsets. Only a few donors were included, so the genetic and exposure-history diversity represented was limited.

DNA at 200 ng, 25,000 to 35,000 T cell genomes, went into sorted-subset replicate PCRs. Data came from immunoSEQ multiplex PCR; TCRdb stores just in-frame clones and leaves some out. This table holds about 380,000 clones, 90% to 98% found once. V dropped 4 bases and J dropped 2; count of bases not matched to a gene: 5. Germline CDR1 and CDR2: SGHRS and YFSETQ. The CDR3 is 14 amino acids. Sequences were obtained from memory CD8+ T cells sorted from blood. Subset here: CD45RO+ cells pooled with CCR7-negative TemRA cells. The chain recombines TRBV5-1 with TRBJ1-2; TRBD1 agrees at 7 bases. The sequence came from a young man in good health. CDR3 DNA: TGCGCCAGCAGCCCTTCGACAGGGAACTATGGCTACACCTTC. Its protein product is CASSPSTGNYGYTF.